The 21 T cell receptor beta chains below come from one sample, sequenced in a study of blood T cell repertoires in COVID-19. Repertoires were generated with immunoSEQ multiplex PCR, while TCRdb's copy carries only in-frame clones and drops some. The sample lists just over 35,000 clones, approximately 90% occurring once. Source material: peripheral blood. The source of these receptors is a man aged 60-69 years with acute or convalescent COVID-19.

The chain links TRBV9 to TRBJ2-7; tentative D call: TRBD1 (6 bases). The CDR3 runs to 16 residues. Deletions cut 2 bases from V and 3 bases from J, with 18 bases between. Germline loops: CDR1 SGDLS, CDR2 YYNGEE. CDR3 region: CASSVLREGGDYEQYV. Here the CDR3 DNA reads TGTGCCAGCAGCGTGCTCAGGGAAGGGGGAGACTACGAGCAGTACGTC.

The V and J genes are TRBV5-4 and TRBJ1-4; D gene unclear. The CDR3 runs to 15 residues. V gave up 3 bases and J gave up 2 bases, with 11 bases separating them. In germline, CDR1 is SGHNT, CDR2 YYREEE (reference sequence). CDR3 residues: CASSSEGFTNEKLFF. Here the CDR3 DNA reads TGTGCCAGCAGCTCCGAGGGTTTCACTAATGAAAAACTGTTTTTT.

V usage is TRBV19 and J usage is TRBJ2-1; D possibly corresponds to TRBD1 (6 bases). Germline assignment: CDR1 LNHDA and CDR2 SQIVND (reference sequence). V was cut by 5 bases and J by 5 bases, with 10 bases left in between. The CDR3 is 13 amino acids. CDR3 bases: TGTGCCAGTAGTGAATGGACAGACAATGAGCAGTTCTTC. Translating gives CASSEWTDNEQFF.

The chain combines TRBV6-5 with TRBJ2-3; 7 bases line up with TRBD1. The CDR3 extends over 14 amino acids. The germline V gene has CDR1 MNHEY and CDR2 SVGAGI. J lost 2 bases, V lost 7 bases, and 6 bases had no gene match. CDR3 nucleotide sequence: TGTGCCAGCACCTGGGGACAGCTCACAGATACGCAGTATTTT. Translating gives CASTWGQLTDTQYF.

The genes are TRBV5-4 and TRBJ1-6; D is perhaps TRBD1 (5 bases). In germline, CDR1 is SGHNT, CDR2 YYREEE (reference sequence). V gave up 0 bases and J gave up 0 bases, with 16 bases separating them. The CDR3 totals 19 residues. The CDR3 is CASSLGAGPRSSYNSPLHF. In DNA form, the CDR3 reads TGTGCCAGCAGCTTGGGGGCAGGGCCCCGGAGCTCCTATAATTCACCCCTCCACTTT.

This clone has just one count. The genes are TRBV9 and TRBJ1-2, with 8 bases lining up with TRBD1. Germline values: CDR1 SGDLS, CDR2 YYNGEE. The CDR3 runs to 17 residues. After removal of 3 bases from V and 5 bases from J, the junction contained 15 bases not matched to a gene. The CDR3 nucleotides are TGTGCCAGCAGCGCTTATACTATCTCAGGGGGCCAATATGGCTACACCTTC. It translates to CASSAYTISGGQYGYTF.

In this sample, this clone turned up a few times. The gene calls are TRBV14 and TRBJ2-3, with no clear D. There are 12 residues in the CDR3. The V end lost 4 bases, the J end lost 2 bases, and 4 bases lay between the germline ends. Germline V gene lookup returns CDR1 SGHDN and CDR2 FVKESK. Here the CDR3 reads CASSPFTDTQYF. For the CDR3, the DNA is TGTGCCAGCAGCCCTTTCACAGATACGCAGTATTTT.

V gene TRBV3-1 (or the pseudogene TRBV3-2) combines with J gene TRBJ2-2, with 8 bases fitting TRBD2. After removal of 5 bases from V and 9 bases from J, the junction contained 8 bases not matched to a gene. CDR3 length equals 14 residues. Germline assignment: CDR1 LGHDT and CDR2 YNNKEL (reference sequence). CDR3 coding DNA: TGTGCCAGCAGCACAAGCGGGAGCAAAAGGGAGCTGTTTTTT. Its protein product is CASSTSGSKRELFF.

The genes are TRBV5-4 and TRBJ2-7, with TRBD2 identical over 8 bases. Germline assignment: CDR1 SGHNT and CDR2 YYREEE (reference sequence). The CDR3 contains 15 residues. The junction had 6 bases not matched to a gene; V was cut back by 0 bases and J by 4 bases. CDR3 nucleotide sequence: TGTGCCAGCAGCTTGGGCCGGGAGGGATTGTACGAGCAGTACTTC. The encoded protein is CASSLGREGLYEQYF.

The V and J genes are TRBV5-5 and TRBJ1-6, with 11 bases matching TRBD1. Trimming removed 5 bases from V and 9 bases from J; junction bases left unmatched: 7. From germline, CDR1 is SGHKS and CDR2 YYEKEE (reference sequence). This CDR3 contains 15 residues. Written as DNA, the CDR3 is TGTGCCAGCAGGGGGACGGGACAGGGGGGTTCACCCCTCCACTTT. It specifies CASRGTGQGGSPLHF.

V and J are TRBV7-9 and TRBJ1-1; no reliable D call. The V and J ends lost 5 bases and 1 base respectively, with 5 bases between them. Per the germline V gene, CDR1 is SEHNR and CDR2 is FQNEAQ (reference sequence). This CDR3 has 12 amino acids. As DNA, the CDR3 is TGTGCCAGCAGCATCGGGAACACTGAAGCTTTCTTT. It yields the protein CASSIGNTEAFF.

The chain has TRBV6-2 or TRBV6-3 and TRBJ2-3, with 10 nucleotides matching TRBD2. Germline CDR1 MNHEY, CDR2 SVGEGT. The CDR3 spans 16 residues. With V trimmed by 4 bases and J by 2 bases, 6 bases remained unmatched. CDR3 in amino acids: CASSSLTSGYTDTQYF. In DNA, the CDR3 is TGTGCCAGCAGTTCGCTGACTAGCGGGTACACAGATACGCAGTATTTT.

The chain couples TRBV6-6 to TRBJ1-3; no clear D gene. The germline V gene encodes CDR1 MNHNY and CDR2 SVGAGI (reference sequence). The CDR3 length is 14 residues. The V end lost 6 bases, the J end lost 1 base, and 10 bases lay between the germline ends. CDR3 bases: TGTGCCAGCAGCCCCGGTCGGTCTGGAAACACCATATATTTT. As protein: CASSPGRSGNTIYF.

V and J are TRBV19 and TRBJ2-3, with 10 positions matching TRBD2. In germline, CDR1 is LNHDA, CDR2 SQIVND (reference sequence). V trimming: 5 bases; J trimming: 5 bases; junction bases outside the gene matches: 13. The CDR3 loop spans 17 amino acids. The CDR3 DNA is TGTGCCAGTAGTCCCAGGGGAGTAGCGGGAGGTGGAGATACGCAGTATTTT. Translating it yields CASSPRGVAGGGDTQYF.

This chain links TRBV6-5 with TRBJ2-5; 8 bases are a match to TRBD2. Per the germline V gene, CDR1 is MNHEY and CDR2 is SVGAGI. This CDR3 has 13 amino acids. After removal of 10 bases from V and 5 bases from J, the junction contained 9 bases not matched to a gene. The CDR3 loop reads CATWRGVVETQYF. Written as DNA, the CDR3 is TGTGCCACCTGGCGGGGGGTAGTTGAGACCCAGTACTTC.

This clone appeared a single time. The chain carries TRBV4-3 and TRBJ2-6; D unresolved. Trimming took 1 base from V and 0 from J, leaving 7 bases between them. There are 16 residues in the CDR3. Germline V gene lookup returns CDR1 LGHNA and CDR2 YSLEER. For the CDR3, the DNA is TGCGCCAGCAGCCAAGTATTCCGCTCTGGGGCCAACGTCCTGACTTTC. Translating gives CASSQVFRSGANVLTF.

This clone has only one observation. The chain recombines TRBV15 with TRBJ1-4; TRBD1 matches 10 bases. The CDR3 has 18 amino acids. V gave up 2 bases and J gave up 3 bases; unmatched junction bases: 9. Per germline, CDR1 LNHNV and CDR2 YYDKDF (reference sequence). This CDR3 reads CATSRYALGQGSNEKLFF. The CDR3 DNA is TGTGCCACCAGCAGATATGCTCTGGGACAGGGGTCTAATGAAAAACTGTTTTTT.

The V and J genes are TRBV7-8 and TRBJ2-3; TRBD2 agrees at 8 bases. V shed 5 bases and J 2 bases; nucleotides not matched to a gene: 6. From germline, CDR1 is SGHVS and CDR2 FQNEAQ. This CDR3 region has 15 residues. The chain's CDR3 is CASSPTSGVTDTQYF. The CDR3, as DNA: TGTGCCAGCAGCCCTACTAGCGGCGTCACAGATACGCAGTATTTT.

The genes are TRBV7-9 and TRBJ2-7; tentatively, D is TRBD1 (6 bases). From germline, CDR1 is SEHNR and CDR2 FQNEAQ (reference sequence). The CDR3 covers 19 residues. The V and J ends lost 2 bases and 4 bases respectively, with 27 bases between them. The CDR3 loop reads CASSLKGSTPGTRPYEQYF. As DNA, the CDR3 is TGTGCCAGCAGCTTAAAGGGATCTACCCCTGGGACACGGCCTTACGAGCAGTACTTC. Complete variable domain (other parts from reference TRBV7-9 and TRBJ2-7): DTGVSQNPRHKITKRGQNVTFRCDPISEHNRLYWYRQTLGQGPEFLTYFQNEAQLEKSRLLSDRFSAERPKGSFSTLEIQRTEQGDSAMYLCASSLKGSTPGTRPYEQYFGPGTRLTVT.

For the CDR3, the DNA is TGTGCCAGCAGCCAAGACAGTCTTCCTAATTCACCCCTCCACTTT. Protein product: CASSQDSLPNSPLHF. J is TRBJ1-6 and V is TRBV3-1 (or the pseudogene TRBV3-2); D gene uncertain. V was shortened by 0 bases and J by 6 bases, with 9 bases between the two germline ends. Germline V CDR1 and CDR2: LGHDT, YNNKEL (reference sequence). The CDR3 has 15 residues.

This sequence joins TRBV29-1 and TRBJ2-3, with TRBD2 matching over 12 bases. The CDR3 covers 14 residues. V lost 7 bases to trimming and J lost 2 bases; unmatched junction nucleotides: 4. Germline lookup yields CDR1 SQVTM and CDR2 ANQGSEA. CDR3 protein: CSAGLAGITDTQYF. In nucleotides, the CDR3 is TGCAGCGCTGGACTAGCGGGAATCACAGATACGCAGTATTTT.